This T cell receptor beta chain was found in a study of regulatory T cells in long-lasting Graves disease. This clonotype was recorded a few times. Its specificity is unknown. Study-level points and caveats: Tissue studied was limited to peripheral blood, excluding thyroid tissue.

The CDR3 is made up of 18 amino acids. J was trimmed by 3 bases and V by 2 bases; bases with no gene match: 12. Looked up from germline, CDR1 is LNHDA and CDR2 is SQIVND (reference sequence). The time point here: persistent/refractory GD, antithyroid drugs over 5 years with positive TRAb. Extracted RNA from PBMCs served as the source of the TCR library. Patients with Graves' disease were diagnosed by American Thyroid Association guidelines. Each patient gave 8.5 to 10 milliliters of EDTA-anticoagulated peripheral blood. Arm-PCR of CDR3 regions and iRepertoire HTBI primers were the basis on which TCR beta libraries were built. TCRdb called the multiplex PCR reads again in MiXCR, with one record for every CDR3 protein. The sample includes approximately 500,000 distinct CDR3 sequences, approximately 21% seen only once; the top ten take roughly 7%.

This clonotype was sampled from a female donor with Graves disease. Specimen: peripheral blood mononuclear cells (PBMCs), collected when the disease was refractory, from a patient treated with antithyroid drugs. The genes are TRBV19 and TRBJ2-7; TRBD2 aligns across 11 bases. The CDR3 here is CASSIPPGLAGGGYEQYF. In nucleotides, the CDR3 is TGTGCCAGTAGTATACCCCCGGGGCTAGCGGGAGGTGGCTACGAGCAGTACTTC. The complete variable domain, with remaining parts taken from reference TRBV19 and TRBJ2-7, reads DGGITQSPKYLFRKEGQNVTLSCEQNLNHDAMYWYRQDPGQGLRLIYYSQIVNDFQKGDIAEGYSVSREKKESFPLTVTSAQKNPTAFYLCASSIPPGLAGGGYEQYFGPGTRLTVT.